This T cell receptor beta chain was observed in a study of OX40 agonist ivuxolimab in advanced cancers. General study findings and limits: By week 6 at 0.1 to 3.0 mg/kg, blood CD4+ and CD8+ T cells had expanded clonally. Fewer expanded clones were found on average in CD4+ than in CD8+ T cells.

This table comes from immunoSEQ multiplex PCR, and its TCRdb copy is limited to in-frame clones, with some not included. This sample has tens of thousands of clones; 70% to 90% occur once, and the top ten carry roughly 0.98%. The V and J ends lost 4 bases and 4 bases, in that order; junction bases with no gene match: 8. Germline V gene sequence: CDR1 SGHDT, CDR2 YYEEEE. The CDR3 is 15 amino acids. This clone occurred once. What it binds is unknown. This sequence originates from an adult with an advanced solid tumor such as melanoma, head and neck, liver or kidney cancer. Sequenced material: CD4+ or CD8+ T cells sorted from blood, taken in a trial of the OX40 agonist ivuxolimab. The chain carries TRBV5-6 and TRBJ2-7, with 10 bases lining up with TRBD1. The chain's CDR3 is CASSRPGQGFYEQYF. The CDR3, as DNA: TGTGCCAGCAGCCGGCCGGGACAGGGGTTTTACGAGCAGTACTTC. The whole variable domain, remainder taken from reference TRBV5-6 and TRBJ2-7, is DAGVTQSPTHLIKTRGQQVTLRCSPKSGHDTVSWYQQALGQGPQFIFQYYEEEERQRGNFPDRFSGHQFPNYSSELNVNALLLGDSALYLCASSRPGQGFYEQYFGPGTRLTVT.